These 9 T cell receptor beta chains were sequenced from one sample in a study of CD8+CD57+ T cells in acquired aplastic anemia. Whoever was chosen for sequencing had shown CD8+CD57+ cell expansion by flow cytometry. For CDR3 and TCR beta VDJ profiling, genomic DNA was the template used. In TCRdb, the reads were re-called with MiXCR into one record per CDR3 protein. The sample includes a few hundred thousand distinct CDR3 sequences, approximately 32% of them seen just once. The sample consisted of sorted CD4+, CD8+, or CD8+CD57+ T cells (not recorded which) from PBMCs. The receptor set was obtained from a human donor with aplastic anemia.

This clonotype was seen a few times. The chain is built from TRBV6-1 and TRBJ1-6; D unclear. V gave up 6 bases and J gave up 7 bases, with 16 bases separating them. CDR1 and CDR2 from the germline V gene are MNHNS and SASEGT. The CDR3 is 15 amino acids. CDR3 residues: CASSSLRAKNSPLHF. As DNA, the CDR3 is TGTGCCAGCAGCTCGCTAAGGGCAAAGAATTCACCCCTCCACTTT.

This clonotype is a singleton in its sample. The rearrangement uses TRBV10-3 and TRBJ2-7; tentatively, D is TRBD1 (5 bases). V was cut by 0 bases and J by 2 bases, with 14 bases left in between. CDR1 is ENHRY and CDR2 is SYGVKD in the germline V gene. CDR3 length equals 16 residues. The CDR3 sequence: CAISESDQGQTYEQYF. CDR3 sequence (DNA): TGTGCCATCAGTGAGTCGGACCAGGGCCAGACCTACGAGCAGTACTTC.

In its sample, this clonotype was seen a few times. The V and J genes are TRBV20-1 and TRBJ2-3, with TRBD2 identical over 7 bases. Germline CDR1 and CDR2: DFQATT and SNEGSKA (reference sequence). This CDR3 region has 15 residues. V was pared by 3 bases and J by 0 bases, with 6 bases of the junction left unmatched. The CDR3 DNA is TGCAGTGCTAGGAAACTAGCGACTAGCACAGATACGCAGTATTTT. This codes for CSARKLATSTDTQYF.

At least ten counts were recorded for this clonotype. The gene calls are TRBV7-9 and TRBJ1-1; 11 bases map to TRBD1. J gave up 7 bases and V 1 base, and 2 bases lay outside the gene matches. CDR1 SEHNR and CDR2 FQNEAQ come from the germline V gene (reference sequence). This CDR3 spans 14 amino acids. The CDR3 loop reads CASSLEGQGDEAFF. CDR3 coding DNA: TGTGCCAGCAGCTTAGAGGGACAGGGGGATGAAGCTTTCTTT.

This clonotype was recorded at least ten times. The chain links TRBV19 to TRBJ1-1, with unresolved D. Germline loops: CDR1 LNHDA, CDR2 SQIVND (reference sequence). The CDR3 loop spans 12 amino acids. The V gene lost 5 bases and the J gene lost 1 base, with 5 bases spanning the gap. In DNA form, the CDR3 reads TGTGCCAGTAGTGCCGCGAACACTGAAGCTTTCTTT. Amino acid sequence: CASSAANTEAFF.

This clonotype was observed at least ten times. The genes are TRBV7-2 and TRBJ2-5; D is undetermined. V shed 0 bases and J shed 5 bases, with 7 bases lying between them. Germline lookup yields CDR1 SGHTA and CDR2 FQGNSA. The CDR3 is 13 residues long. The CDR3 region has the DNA TGTGCCAGCAGCTTAGCGGAAGTGGAGACCCAGTACTTC. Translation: CASSLAEVETQYF.

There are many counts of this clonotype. In nucleotides, the CDR3 is TGTGCCAGCAGTGTCGGACTTAACACCGGGGAGCTGTTTTTT. It encodes CASSVGLNTGELFF. J is TRBJ2-2 and V is TRBV2; TRBD2 might be the D (5 bases). This CDR3 spans 14 amino acids. Per the germline V gene, CDR1 is SNHLY and CDR2 is FYNNEI. V lost 4 bases and J lost 2, with 8 bases in between. Combining the CDR3 with reference TRBV2 and TRBJ2-2 gives the whole variable domain EPEVTQTPSHQVTQMGQEVILRCVPISNHLYFYWYRQILGQKVEFLVSFYNNEISEKSEIFDDQFSVERPDGSNFTLKIRSTKLEDSAMYFCASSVGLNTGELFFGEGSRLTVL.

CDR3 protein: CASSLGSDSPLHF. The CDR3 DNA follows: TGTGCCAGCAGCTTAGGGTCGGATTCACCCCTCCACTTT. The chain combines TRBV7-9 with TRBJ1-6; D unclear. CDR3 length: 13 amino acids. CDR1 and CDR2 (germline): SEHNR, FQNEAQ (reference sequence). V lost 1 base to trimming and J lost 8 bases, with 6 bases between them.

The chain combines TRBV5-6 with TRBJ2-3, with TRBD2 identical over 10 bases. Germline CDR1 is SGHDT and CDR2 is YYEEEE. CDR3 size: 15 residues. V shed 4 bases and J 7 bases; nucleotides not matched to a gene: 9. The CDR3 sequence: CASSPAGGTYYTQYF. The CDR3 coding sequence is TGTGCCAGCAGCCCAGCGGGAGGGACCTATTATACGCAGTATTTT.